Each of the 4 T cell receptor beta chains below was sequenced from the same sample in a study of a mutant IDH1 vaccine in newly diagnosed glioma. What these receptors recognize is not known. Regarding time point: week 47, end of study. Each dose delivered 300 ug of mutant IDH1 20-mer peptide subcutaneously with imiquimod. The table came from immunoSEQ multiplex PCR; TCRdb's copy has only in-frame clones and leaves some out. The data show tens of thousands of clones, less than 85% seen once. Here the sequenced sample was PBMCs, taken from a glioma patient whose treatment included an IDH1 peptide vaccine. The origin of the receptors is a woman aged 40 to 55 with glioma. Some clones in this sample may be carry-over from other donors' samples.

The chain couples TRBV6-1 to TRBJ1-5, with 7 bases lining up with TRBD1. Germline trimming cut 5 bases from V and 7 bases from J; bases unmatched to any gene: 8. CDR1 is MNHNS and CDR2 is SASEGT in the germline V gene. The CDR3 is 14 amino acids. CDR3 DNA: TGTGCCAGCAGTACGAACAGGGGTGGGCAGCCCCAGCATTTT. Protein sequence: CASSTNRGGQPQHF.

This chain links TRBV9 with TRBJ2-2; D tentatively fits TRBD1 or TRBD2 (5 bases each). The V gene lost 2 bases and the J gene lost 4 bases, with 15 bases spanning the gap. The germline V gene encodes CDR1 SGDLS and CDR2 YYNGEE. The CDR3 is 16 residues long. The CDR3 spells CASSVAGTAGTGELFF. CDR3 sequence (DNA): TGTGCCAGCAGCGTTGCAGGGACCGCGGGCACCGGGGAGCTGTTTTTT.

This clone was picked up one time. The genes are TRBV5-1 and TRBJ2-7; the match to TRBD2 covers 8 bases. The CDR3 contains 15 residues. The germline gives CDR1 SGHRS, CDR2 YFSETQ. V shed 3 bases and J 2 bases; nucleotides not matched to a gene: 7. The CDR3 sequence is CASSSGLVKTYEQYF. In DNA form, the CDR3 reads TGCGCCAGCAGCTCGGGACTAGTAAAGACCTACGAGCAGTACTTC.

This clone appeared a few times. The rearrangement uses TRBV6-5 and TRBJ2-5, with D perhaps being TRBD1 or TRBD2 (5 bases each). With 8 bases removed from V and 6 bases from J, the gap between germline ends came to 13 bases. The germline V gene encodes CDR1 MNHEY and CDR2 SVGAGI. This CDR3 comprises 12 residues. For the CDR3, the DNA is TGTGCCAGCGGTGGGGACGGGAAGACCCAGTACTTC. Translation: CASGGDGKTQYF.